The 5 T cell receptor beta chains below come from one sample, sequenced in a study of blood T cell repertoires in COVID-19. The table came from immunoSEQ multiplex PCR; TCRdb's copy has only in-frame clones and leaves some out. This table holds 390,000 or so clones, 85% to 90% found once. Sample: PBMCs or T cells enriched from blood (not recorded which). These TCRs come from a young man who had recovered from COVID-19.

This chain joins TRBV3-1 (or the pseudogene TRBV3-2) and TRBJ1-5; TRBD1 might be the D (6 bases). Deletions cut 3 bases from V and 7 bases from J, with 13 bases between. The CDR3 is 14 amino acids. CDR1 and CDR2 (germline): LGHDT, YNNKEL (reference sequence). The chain's CDR3 is CASSQGAGRQPQHF. CDR3 DNA sequence: TGTGCCAGCAGCCAGGGGGCCGGACGGCAGCCCCAGCATTTT.

In this sample, this clone turned up a few times. The V and J genes are TRBV10-3 and TRBJ2-1; tentatively, D is TRBD2 (5 bases). With 1 base removed from V and 1 base from J, the gap between germline ends came to 8 bases. This CDR3 comprises 15 residues. From germline, CDR1 is ENHRY and CDR2 SYGVKD. CDR3 protein: CAISEFGSSYNEQFF. CDR3 nucleotides: TGTGCCATCAGTGAGTTTGGGAGTTCCTACAATGAGCAGTTCTTC.

The chain joins TRBV5-1 to TRBJ1-1; TRBD1 matches 7 bases. The CDR3 covers 14 residues. V shed 4 bases, J shed 2 bases, and the junction held 5 bases outside the gene matches. In germline, CDR1 is SGHRS, CDR2 YFSETQ. The CDR3, as DNA: TGCGCCAGCAGCGCCCGGGACAGTAACACTGAAGCTTTCTTT. Amino acid sequence: CASSARDSNTEAFF.

This clone came up once. The chain uses TRBV5-8 and TRBJ2-1, with a weak D call TRBD2 (5 bases). The V gene's germline CDR1 is SGHTS and CDR2 YDEGEE. The CDR3 runs 15 residues. The V end was cut by 2 bases, the J end by 0 bases, with 9 bases between. CDR3 region: CASSLSGGSYNEQFF. CDR3 coding DNA: TGTGCCAGCAGCTTAAGCGGAGGCTCCTACAATGAGCAGTTCTTC.

The DNA of the CDR3 is TGTGCCAGGGGAGGTCCGGATACGCAGTATTTT. Protein: CARGGPDTQYF. This chain links TRBV19 with TRBJ2-3; maybe TRBD2 (6 bases). The CDR3 consists of 11 residues. With 9 bases removed from V and 6 bases from J, the gap between germline ends came to 10 bases. Germline assignment: CDR1 LNHDA and CDR2 SQIVND (reference sequence).